The clone carrying this TCR beta chain was seen repeatedly, ten times or more. What it binds is unknown. A second PCR, run for about 6 to 12 cycles, used a sample-barcoded 5' primer plus a J-beta primer mix. A single record per CDR3 protein comes from TCRdb applying MiXCR to the 5' RACE reads. The sample consists of approximately 810,000 distinct CDR3 sequences, under 35% of them appearing once. Whenever a sample was processed, at least 6 million PBMCs were isolated. Per sample, at least 5 micrograms of total RNA were extracted. This specimen comes from a study of blood T cells in healthy people across ages. Study-level background: About one barcoded TCR beta cDNA was captured per two T cells. Findings of the study overall: The study found more naive CD4+ cells and higher diversity in long-lived than aged donors.

V lost 0 bases to trimming and J lost 9 bases, with 27 bases between them. The CDR3 runs 19 residues. CDR1 is MGHRA, CDR2 YSYEKL, per germline. The sequence was collected from a woman aged 80 or over in good health. V gene TRBV4-1 combines with J gene TRBJ2-4; tentatively, D is TRBD1 or TRBD2 (5 bases each). What was sequenced was blood. The CDR3 DNA reads TGCGCCAGCAGCCAAGATCCCGGTAGGGGAACAAGAGGGTCTGGCATTCAGTACTTC. Translation: CASSQDPGRGTRGSGIQYF.